This T cell receptor (beta chain) was identified during a study of T cells in Graves' hyperthyroidism and ophthalmopathy (dated by TCRdb to 2018 to 2020). Describing the broader study: Peripheral blood was sampled at the time of initial diagnosis, prior to any treatment. Following sampling, methimazole starting at 30 mg daily was given to hyperthyroidism patients, and high-dose intravenous methylprednisolone was given to ophthalmopathy patients. The 100 or so discovery patients were divided at random into training and test sets in a 7:3 ratio. The paper describes TCR Vbeta CDR3 sequencing of roughly 130 peripheral blood samples, made up of 43 ophthalmopathy patients, 70 to 80 hyperthyroidism patients and 17 progressor patients. A discovery cohort of about a hundred patients, approximately 44 with Graves' ophthalmopathy and about 60 with stable Graves' hyperthyroidism, was used to find distinguishing TCR V-J signatures. In addition, the study compared T-cell repertoires in thyroid tissue and in blood from roughly six Graves' hyperthyroidism patients. Prospective prediction of ophthalmopathy was tested in an independent validation cohort consisting of some 18 hyperthyroidism patients and 15 to 17 patients who later progressed to ophthalmopathy.

This clonotype was picked up a small number of times. It lacks a known antigen. Per-nucleotide qualities are absent, and no much larger clonotype sits a single base away. The CDR3 numbers 14 residues from cysteine through phenylalanine. The CDR3 DNA has 42 bases and is translated from base 1. The junction shows trimming of 5 bases on V and 1 base on J, and the gene matches do not reach 5 bases of it. The germline V gene (reference sequence) yields DFQATT for CDR1 and SNEGSKA for CDR2. Graves' hyperthyroidism was defined as stable when no progression to ophthalmopathy occurred over 18 months of follow-up. Hyperthyroidism patients were newly diagnosed, had a disease duration of under 2 months, and were aged 18 to 65 years. Exclusion was applied to patients with uncontrolled infections, other autoimmune diseases, pregnancy or lactation. Diagnoses were established on the basis of clinical symptoms, serum thyroxine and TRAb, thyroid ultrasound, and orbital computed tomography. Ficoll-Paque density gradient centrifugation was used to isolate PBMCs from about 10 ml of fresh peripheral blood. Trizol reagent was used to extract total RNA, and RNA quality was then checked on an Agilent 2100 Bioanalyzer.

On the study overall, not on this receptor specifically: No statistical method was used to fix the sample size in advance, and group allocation was not hidden from the investigators. In validation, the model predicted progression to ophthalmopathy a median of roughly six months before onset, with about 67% sensitivity and just under 75% specificity. In cross-validation, a model built on a 13 V-J signature told ophthalmopathy apart from stable hyperthyroidism with 87.88% sensitivity and about 81% specificity, and in testing the same model reached 80%/75%. Most expanded thyroid clonotypes (frequency above 0.001) were also detected in blood, a finding suggesting that blood repertoires may reflect thyroid immune responses.

The TCR beta CDR3 regions were amplified from RNA transcripts. A first-round RT-PCR of the TCR CDR3 used the HTBI primer set with the Qiagen OneStep RT-PCR kit. A second multiplex PCR round built the libraries, followed by size selection and purification. Libraries were sequenced paired-end with 100 bp reads on an Illumina HiSeq2000. The authors' pipeline ran thus. SOAPnuke was used to process the raw data, throwing out any read that contained adapters or uncalled bases, had a mean Phred below 15, or lacked an exact constant-primer or identifier match. COPE v1.2.5 was used to merge the high-quality paired reads, and each unique nucleotide sequence was defined as a clonotype. MiTCR v1.1 was used to align the clonotypes against IMGT TRBV, TRBD and TRBJ reference segments. The analysis included only V-J combinations with a frequency above 0.0001, which together covered approximately 99% of the repertoires. The TCS score was defined as F50 (clonal expansion) divided by E x V (chaos), with BLOSUM62-based TCRdist calculated between CDR3 peptides within each V-J. Welch's t-statistics and random forest reduced several hundred V-J features to roughly 13, which were used in a naive Bayes classifier (R e1071). Through fastp at Q25 and MiXCR, TCRdb rebuilt clones from the public reads, retaining in-frame beta chains. Merged by CDR3 protein, the rows form single entries marked with the most common genes and DNA. The V and J calls were not made by the authors but by TCRdb's processing. This sample gives hundreds of thousands of distinct CDR3 sequences in total; around 15% of them show up just once. The ten largest clones take up 10% of the sample.

The sequenced sample was blood. The chain is assembled from TRBV20-1 and TRBJ1-5; 7 central bases correspond to TRBD1. The receptor comes from a woman younger than 30 with Graves' hyperthyroidism. The nucleotide sequence is TGCAGTGCTTTACACAGGGGAAGCAATCAGCCCCAGCATTTT. Translated, this gives CSALHRGSNQPQHF.